One sample yielded the 8 T cell receptor beta chains listed below, sequenced in a study of T cell responses to AZD1222 COVID-19 vaccine. TCRdb keeps only in-frame clones here, not all; method: immunoSEQ multiplex PCR. Among about 77,000 clones listed, under 95% were seen once. The sample here was peripheral blood, taken 28 days after the second AZD1222 dose. These receptors all stem from an adult who received the AZD1222 COVID-19 vaccine.

The V gene is TRBV12-5, the J gene TRBJ2-1; the match to TRBD2 covers 7 bases. CDR3 length: 15 residues. The J segment lost 9 bases and the V segment lost 2 bases, leaving 10 bases of the junction unmatched. Looked up from germline, CDR1 is LGHNT and CDR2 is FRNRAP. DNA for the CDR3: TGTGCTAGTGGTTTGAAGGACCCCCTAGCGGTTGAGCAGTTCTTC. Translation gives CASGLKDPLAVEQFF. Full variable domain (outside the CDR3, taken from reference TRBV12-5 and TRBJ2-1): DARVTQTPRHKVTEMGQEVTMRCQPILGHNTVFWYRQTMMQGLELLAYFRNRAPLDDSGMPKDRFSAEMPDATLATLKIQPSEPRDSAVYFCASGLKDPLAVEQFFGPGTRLTVL.

The rearrangement links TRBV28 to TRBJ1-3; D is perhaps TRBD1 (6 bases). CDR1 and CDR2 (germline): MDHEN, SYDVKM. V lost 6 bases, J lost 0 bases, and 12 bases lay in between. The CDR3 sequence is 15 residues long. CDR3 region: CASSSTGFSGNTIYF. The CDR3 DNA sequence: TGTGCCAGCAGCTCTACAGGGTTCTCTGGAAACACCATATATTTT.

The J gene is TRBJ1-5, the V gene TRBV27; no clear D gene. Trimming removed 3 bases from V and 3 bases from J, with 9 bases in between. Germline V gives CDR1 MNHEY, CDR2 SMNVEV (reference sequence). The CDR3 totals 14 residues. The CDR3 loop reads CASSFVGFNQPQHF. The CDR3 coding sequence is TGTGCCAGCAGTTTCGTGGGTTTCAATCAGCCCCAGCATTTT.

The chain has TRBV7-8 and TRBJ2-7, with D unclear. Trimming removed 5 bases from V and 3 bases from J, with 5 bases in between. Per germline, CDR1 SGHVS and CDR2 FQNEAQ. This CDR3 contains 11 residues. The CDR3 reads CASSPYYEQYF. For the CDR3, the DNA is TGTGCCAGCAGCCCTTACTACGAGCAGTACTTC.

This rearrangement joins TRBV7-8 to TRBJ2-1; D unresolved. This CDR3 comprises 11 residues. Germline V gene lookup returns CDR1 SGHVS and CDR2 FQNEAQ. V was pared by 3 bases and J by 8 bases, with 5 bases between. The CDR3: CASSLVDEQFF. Here the CDR3 DNA reads TGTGCCAGCAGCTTGGTTGATGAGCAGTTCTTC.

The chain links TRBV6-5 to TRBJ2-1; 11 nucleotides match TRBD2. J was trimmed by 2 bases and V by 6 bases; bases with no gene match: 3. The CDR3 extends over 15 amino acids. Germline CDR1 reads MNHEY; CDR2 reads SVGAGI. CDR3 nucleotide sequence: TGTGCCAGCAGAGTGACTAGCGGGGCCTACAATGAGCAGTTCTTC. Translated, it gives CASRVTSGAYNEQFF.

This rearrangement joins TRBV24-1 to TRBJ1-1; a possible D gene is TRBD1 (5 bases). CDR1 is KGHDR, CDR2 SFDVKD, per germline. V was clipped by 5 bases and J by 7 bases, with 16 bases between them. The CDR3 runs to 14 residues. CDR3 bases: TGTGCCACCAGTGGGGGACGGACACACCGTGAAGCTTTCTTT. Its protein product is CATSGGRTHREAFF.

The sample holds one count of this clone. This chain links TRBV6-1 with TRBJ1-5; weak D call: TRBD1 (5 bases). In germline, CDR1 is MNHNS, CDR2 SASEGT. V gave up 4 bases and J gave up 8 bases, with 21 bases separating them. The CDR3 runs 16 residues. Here the CDR3 DNA reads TGTGCCAGCAGTGGGCCCCCAGGGAGGGAAGAGAAGCCCCAGCATTTT. It specifies CASSGPPGREEKPQHF.